This T cell receptor (beta chain) originates from a study of control samples from healthy donors and cancer patients. The length of the CDR3 is 14 residues. J lost 7 bases, V lost 5 bases, and 9 bases had no gene match. Germline V gene lookup returns CDR1 SGHNT and CDR2 YENEEA. Using immunoSEQ multiplex PCR, the repertoire was profiled, and TCRdb retains in-frame clones only, with some absent. The sample carries some 120,000 clones, over 75% recorded once. The TCR was taken from a man younger than 35 in good health. The gene calls are TRBV11-3 and TRBJ2-5; 8 bases map to TRBD1. The sequenced sample consisted of blood. The CDR3 sequence: CASSPDRGSGTQYF. The CDR3 DNA follows: TGTGCCAGCAGCCCCGACAGGGGCTCAGGGACCCAGTACTTC.